Listed below are T cell receptor beta chains from one sample, sequenced in a study of glioma-infiltrating T cells after dendritic cell vaccination. Repertoires were generated with immunoSEQ multiplex PCR, while TCRdb's copy carries only in-frame clones and drops some. Seen here are 55,000 to 70,000 clones, 80% to 85% observed once, and the top ten hold 9.2%. This material consisted of blood, taken before dendritic cell vaccination. These receptors were obtained from a human donor with glioblastoma. The conserved cysteine and the conserved F or W are not part of the CDR3 here. Some rows mark clone size as missing; the rest say once, few, many or name a class of expanded clone.

TRBV6-5	TRBJ2-3	.	ASTPQGEDTQY
TRBV5-1	TRBJ2-7	.	ASSSRSGGSYEQY
TRBV28	TRBJ1-4	.	ASSPKGAARLELF
TRBV4-2	TRBJ2-1	.	ASSRNRDFPYNEQF
TRBV5-1	TRBJ2-7	.	ASSLGPDRGSGQY
TRBV4-2	TRBJ2-3	.	ASRGEGGTTGTDTQY
TRBV5-6	TRBJ2-1	.	ASSEPGQGHNEQF
TRBV28	TRBJ1-4	.	ASTPDRAEKLF
TRBV2	TRBJ2-1	.	ASSNVAGGPNEQF
TRBV27	TRBJ1-1	.	ASSLFGSVGQAF
TRBV5-5	TRBJ1-5	.	ASSPGTGGNQPQH
TRBV2	TRBJ2-7	.	ASSEGGDRGSEQY
TRBV2	TRBJ1-2	.	ASKGQAERDT
TRBV29-1	TRBJ2-3	.	SVAAGRSTDTQY
TRBV18	TRBJ1-6	once	ASSPTSGTGGYSPLH
TRBV5-4	TRBJ2-3	few	ASSGPGLAGGRHTQY
TRBV9	TRBJ1-4	.	ASSVAQGAREKLF
TRBV19	TRBJ1-4	.	ASSILGQGGEKLF
TRBV19	TRBJ2-3	.	ASVQRGAGDTQY
TRBV27	TRBJ1-2	.	ASSPGQGSGYT
TRBV5-6	TRBJ2-2	.	ASSPGRTNTGELF
TRBV28	TRBJ2-5	.	ASSLISGGAETQY
TRBV5-1	TRBJ2-1	.	ASSLDGLDHNEQF
TRBV5-1	TRBJ1-2	once	ASSQDINYGYT
TRBV5-6	TRBJ1-2	.	ASSLVRNYGYT
TRBV9	TRBJ2-7	.	ASSVDGRSYEQY
TRBV19	TRBJ2-1	.	ASSNGQGGEQF
TRBV5-4	TRBJ1-1	.	ASSLEGGQGFEAF
TRBV9	TRBJ2-3	.	ASSVAFPMGSGGDTQY
TRBV5-6	TRBJ1-4	.	ASSSPLLGREKLF
TRBV7-2	TRBJ2-7	.	ASSLVVRGSWEQY
TRBV6-5	TRBJ1-1	.	ASSYAGLRMKAF
TRBV19	TRBJ1-1	.	ASSIVQDAEAF
TRBV28	TRBJ2-7	.	ASSFSGGAWEQY
TRBV20-1	TRBJ1-1	few	SATRTEAF
TRBV29-1	TRBJ1-5	.	SVGQGDTNQPQH
TRBV10-3	TRBJ2-3	.	AISESSTITDTQY
TRBV19	TRBJ1-1	few	ASSIGSGSTGQAF
TRBV9	TRBJ2-1	.	ASSVALAGGSERNEQF
TRBV2	TRBJ2-3	.	ASSELASGGADTQY
TRBV5-1	TRBJ2-1	.	ASSLDSSGYNEQF
TRBV5-1	TRBJ2-1	.	ASSLVASGTGYEQF
TRBV12-1	TRBJ1-3	many	ARPFFQGPQGDTIY
TRBV10-3	TRBJ2-7	.	ATADSTYEQY
TRBV27	TRBJ1-3	.	ASSFGGDGNTIY